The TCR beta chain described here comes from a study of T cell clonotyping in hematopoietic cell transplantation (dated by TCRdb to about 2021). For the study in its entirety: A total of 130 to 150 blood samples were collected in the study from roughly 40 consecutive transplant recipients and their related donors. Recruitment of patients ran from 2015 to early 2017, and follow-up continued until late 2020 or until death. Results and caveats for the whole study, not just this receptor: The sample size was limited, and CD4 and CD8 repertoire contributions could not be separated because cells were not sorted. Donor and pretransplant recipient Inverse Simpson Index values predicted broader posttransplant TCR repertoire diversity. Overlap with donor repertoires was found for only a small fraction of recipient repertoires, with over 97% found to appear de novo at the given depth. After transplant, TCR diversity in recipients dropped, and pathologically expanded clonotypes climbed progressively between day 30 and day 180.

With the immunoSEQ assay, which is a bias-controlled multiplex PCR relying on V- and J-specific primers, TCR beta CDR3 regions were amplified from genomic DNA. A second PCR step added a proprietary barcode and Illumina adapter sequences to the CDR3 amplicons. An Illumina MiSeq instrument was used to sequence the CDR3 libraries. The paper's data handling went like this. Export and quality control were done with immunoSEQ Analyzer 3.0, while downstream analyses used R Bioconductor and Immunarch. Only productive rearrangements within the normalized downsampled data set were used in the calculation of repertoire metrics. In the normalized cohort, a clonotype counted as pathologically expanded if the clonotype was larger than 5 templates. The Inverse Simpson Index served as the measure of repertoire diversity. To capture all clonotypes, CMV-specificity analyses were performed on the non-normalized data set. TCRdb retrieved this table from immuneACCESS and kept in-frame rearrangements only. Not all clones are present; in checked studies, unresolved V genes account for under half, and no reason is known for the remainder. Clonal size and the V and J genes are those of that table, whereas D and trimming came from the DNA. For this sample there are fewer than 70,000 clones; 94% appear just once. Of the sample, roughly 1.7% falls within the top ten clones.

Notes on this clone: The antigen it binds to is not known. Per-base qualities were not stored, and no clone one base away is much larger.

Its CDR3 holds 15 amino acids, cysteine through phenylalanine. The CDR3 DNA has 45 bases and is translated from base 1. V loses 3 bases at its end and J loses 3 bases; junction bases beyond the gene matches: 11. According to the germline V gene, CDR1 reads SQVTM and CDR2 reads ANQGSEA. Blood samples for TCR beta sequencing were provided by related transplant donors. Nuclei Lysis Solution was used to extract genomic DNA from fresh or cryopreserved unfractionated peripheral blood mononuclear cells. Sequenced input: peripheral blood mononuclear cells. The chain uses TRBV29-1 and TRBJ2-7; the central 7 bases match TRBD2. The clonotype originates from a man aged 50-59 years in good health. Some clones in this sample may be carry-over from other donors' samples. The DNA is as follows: TGCAGCGTTGACCCCCCAACTAGCGTCAACTACGAGCAGTACTTC. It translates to CSVDPPTSVNYEQYF.